The 22 T cell receptor beta chains presented below share a single source sample, sequenced in a study of cytomegalovirus exposure and HLA in healthy donors. PCR involved 60 Vbeta and 13 Jbeta primers. Sequencing used immunoSEQ multiplex PCR; TCRdb keeps in-frame clones, though not all of them. This sample has roughly 190,000 clones, with about three quarters found just once. The sequenced sample consisted of PBMCs. The receptors were gathered from a woman aged 40 to 50 in good health and CMV-seronegative.

As concerns this clone: The junction and the germline gene differ at one end; a read error may be behind it. CDR3 residues: CSSSLVQDTQYF. CDR3 DNA: TGTTCCAGCAGCTTAGTTCAGGATACGCAGTATTTT. V gene TRBV7-9 combines with J gene TRBJ2-3; D is ambiguous. This CDR3 comprises 12 residues. In germline, CDR1 is SEHNR, CDR2 FQNEAQ (reference sequence).

The rearrangement links TRBV29-1 to TRBJ2-7; possible D gene TRBD2, 6 bases. Looked up from germline, CDR1 is SQVTM and CDR2 is ANQGSEA. CDR3 length: 14 residues. V dropped 0 bases and J dropped 4 bases, with 13 bases sitting between them. The CDR3 DNA reads TGCAGCGTTGAAGATCCGGGAGAGGGGTACGAGCAGTACTTC. Protein product: CSVEDPGEGYEQYF.

This clone was seen only a few times. This sequence joins TRBV2 and TRBJ2-1, with 9 bases lining up with TRBD2. Germline V gives CDR1 SNHLY, CDR2 FYNNEI. The CDR3 loop spans 15 amino acids. The V and J ends lost 7 bases and 8 bases, in that order; junction bases with no gene match: 12. The CDR3 DNA is TGTGCCAGCATCAGAGGTAGCGGGAGTGGGGATGAGCAGTTCTTC. This gives the protein CASIRGSGSGDEQFF.

The sample holds one count of this clone. The chain uses TRBV7-9 and TRBJ2-1; 9 bases are shared with TRBD2. The CDR3 loop spans 16 amino acids. CDR1 and CDR2 from the germline V gene are SEHNR and FQNEAQ (reference sequence). Unmatched junction bases numbered 9, after V lost 1 base and J lost 8 bases. CDR3 protein: CASSLVGGRAFDEQFF. The DNA for the CDR3 is TGTGCCAGCAGCTTAGTGGGCGGGAGGGCCTTCGATGAGCAGTTCTTC.

The CDR3 bases are TGTGCCAGCTCACCACGATGGGGTGGGGTAAGGGGGAACACTGAAGCTTTCTTT. Translated: CASSPRWGGVRGNTEAFF. The chain is built from TRBV18 and TRBJ1-1; TRBD1 might be the D (5 bases). The CDR3 extends over 18 amino acids. The V gene's germline CDR1 is KGHSH and CDR2 LQKENI. V was cut by 1 base and J by 1 base, with 19 bases left in between.

The chain carries TRBV28 and TRBJ1-2, with TRBD1 matching over 8 bases. The trim removed 5 bases at V and 3 bases at J, leaving 11 bases unmatched. Germline V gene data show CDR1 as MDHEN and CDR2 as SYDVKM. This CDR3 is 16 amino acids long. The CDR3 protein is CASSRGQEPSHYGYTF. The CDR3 coding sequence is TGTGCCAGCAGTCGGGGACAGGAACCTTCTCACTATGGCTACACCTTC.

Worth noting for this clone: Other DNA sequences in this sample translate to the same CDR3. The chain links TRBV7-9 to TRBJ2-7, with D unclear. The CDR3 runs to 11 residues. The V gene's germline CDR1 is SEHNR and CDR2 FQNEAQ (reference sequence). V was clipped by 5 bases and J by 3 bases, with 5 bases between them. In DNA form, the CDR3 reads TGTGCCAGCAGCCCAAACTACGAGCAGTACTTC. Translating gives CASSPNYEQYF.

The DNA for the CDR3 is TGTGCCAGCAGCCAATCCCCTATAGCTAACTATGGCTACACCTTC. Translation: CASSQSPIANYGYTF. V gene TRBV16 combines with J gene TRBJ1-2; no firm D call. The CDR3 covers 15 residues. Germline V gene data show CDR1 as KGHSY and CDR2 as FQNENV. V shed 0 bases and J shed 0 bases, with 8 bases lying between them.

This clone was detected a few times. The chain links TRBV19 to TRBJ1-4; D uncertain. The CDR3 consists of 13 residues. Trimming left V 5 bases short and J 4 bases short, with 8 bases between. The germline gives CDR1 LNHDA, CDR2 SQIVND (reference sequence). The CDR3 region has the DNA TGTGCCAGTAGTGGTCAGTTTAATGAAAAACTGTTTTTT. Protein: CASSGQFNEKLFF. Full variable domain (outside the CDR3, taken from reference TRBV19 and TRBJ1-4): DGGITQSPKYLFRKEGQNVTLSCEQNLNHDAMYWYRQDPGQGLRLIYYSQIVNDFQKGDIAEGYSVSREKKESFPLTVTSAQKNPTAFYLCASSGQFNEKLFFGSGTQLSVL.

The chain combines TRBV7-9 with TRBJ2-1; 11 bases align to TRBD2. Trimming at V came to 7 bases and at J to 5 bases, leaving 4 bases not matched to a gene. CDR3 length: 14 amino acids. Germline V lookup: CDR1 SEHNR, CDR2 FQNEAQ (reference sequence). The CDR3 DNA reads as TGTGCCAGCAAACTAGCGGGAGCCAACAATGAGCAGTTCTTC. Its translation is CASKLAGANNEQFF.

This chain joins TRBV19 and TRBJ2-7; tentatively, D is TRBD1 (5 bases). The germline CDR1 and CDR2 sequences are LNHDA and SQIVND (reference sequence). With 5 bases removed from V and 6 bases from J, the gap between germline ends came to 17 bases. The CDR3 consists of 14 residues. The chain's CDR3 is CASSVLGGQGEQYF. The CDR3 bases are TGTGCCAGTAGTGTGCTAGGCGGACAAGGCGAGCAGTACTTC.

The CDR3 DNA follows: TGTGCCAGCAGCAAAGACGGCGGGGCGGACCAGCCCCAGCATTTT. Its translation: CASSKDGGADQPQHF. The gene calls are TRBV21-1 and TRBJ1-5. TRBV21-1 is given as a pseudogene. The CDR3 loop spans 15 amino acids.

The CDR3 DNA reads TGTGCCAGTAGCACCCGACAGACTTACGAGCAGTACTTC. It is translated as CASSTRQTYEQYF. The chain couples TRBV19 to TRBJ2-7; a possible D gene is TRBD1 (5 bases). The germline V and J ends were trimmed by 6 bases and 4 bases, with 13 bases remaining between them. Germline CDR1 is LNHDA and CDR2 is SQIVND (reference sequence). The CDR3 has 13 amino acids. Using reference TRBV19 and TRBJ2-7 for the parts outside the CDR3, the full variable domain is DGGITQSPKYLFRKEGQNVTLSCEQNLNHDAMYWYRQDPGQGLRLIYYSQIVNDFQKGDIAEGYSVSREKKESFPLTVTSAQKNPTAFYLCASSTRQTYEQYFGPGTRLTVT.

This chain uses TRBV27 with TRBJ1-5; 8 bases agree with TRBD1. V dropped 3 bases and J dropped 6; count of bases not matched to a gene: 7. CDR1 is MNHEY, CDR2 SMNVEV, per germline (reference sequence). This CDR3 is 15 amino acids long. CDR3 residues: CASSLTGAGSQPQHF. CDR3 nucleotides: TGTGCCAGCAGTTTGACAGGGGCTGGTAGTCAGCCCCAGCATTTT.

The chain joins TRBV15 to TRBJ1-2; no reliable D call. The germline V gene has CDR1 LNHNV and CDR2 YYDKDF (reference sequence). The CDR3 spans 14 residues. The ends were cut back, 1 base at V and 8 bases at J, with 14 bases in the middle. CDR3 in amino acids: CATSRVGSASGYTF. The CDR3 DNA reads as TGTGCCACCAGCAGAGTGGGCAGTGCCTCCGGCTACACCTTC.

The J gene is TRBJ2-5, the V gene TRBV27; 10 bases agree with TRBD2. CDR3 length: 15 residues. Germline CDR1 is MNHEY and CDR2 is SMNVEV (reference sequence). V gave up 7 bases and J gave up 3 bases; unmatched junction bases: 8. The CDR3, as DNA: TGTGCCAGCAAGGCTTTAGCGGGAGGTGAAGAGACCCAGTACTTC. This translates into CASKALAGGEETQYF.

The genes are TRBV2 and TRBJ1-2; 11 nucleotides agree with TRBD1. Losses at the gene ends were 7 bases for V and 2 bases for J; bases not matched to a gene: 6. Germline lookup yields CDR1 SNHLY and CDR2 FYNNEI. The CDR3 is 15 amino acids. This CDR3 reads CASNIGTGGNYGYTF. The CDR3 DNA reads TGTGCCAGCAATATCGGGACAGGGGGGAACTATGGCTACACCTTC.

V and J are TRBV21-1 and TRBJ2-3; the D call of TRBD2 is as the table states it, not checked on the DNA. TRBV21-1 is flagged as a pseudogene. The CDR3 loop spans 17 amino acids. This CDR3 reads CASSPKTSGRGTDTQYF. CDR3 nucleotide sequence: TGTGCTAGCAGCCCCAAGACTAGCGGGAGGGGCACAGATACGCAGTATTTT.

This rearrangement joins TRBV5-1 to TRBJ1-2; perhaps TRBD1 as D (5 bases). V lost 0 bases to trimming and J lost 1 base, with 10 bases between them. Looked up from germline, CDR1 is SGHRS and CDR2 is YFSETQ. The CDR3 is made up of 15 amino acids. In nucleotides, the CDR3 is TGCGCCAGCAGCTTGGGACAGACCCTTAACTATGGCTACACCTTC. It yields the protein CASSLGQTLNYGYTF.

J is TRBJ2-3 and V is TRBV9; 9 bases agree with TRBD1. Trimming at V came to 0 bases and at J to 0 bases, leaving 14 bases not matched to a gene. This CDR3 contains 20 residues. Germline V gives CDR1 SGDLS, CDR2 YYNGEE. The chain's CDR3 is CASSVEGLGTGRTSTDTQYF. The CDR3 nucleotides read TGTGCCAGCAGCGTAGAAGGATTGGGGACAGGGCGAACTAGCACAGATACGCAGTATTTT. Using reference TRBV9 and TRBJ2-3 for the parts outside the CDR3, the full variable domain is DSGVTQTPKHLITATGQRVTLRCSPRSGDLSVYWYQQSLDQGLQFLIQYYNGEERAKGNILERFSAQQFPDLHSELNLSSLELGDSALYFCASSVEGLGTGRTSTDTQYFGPGTRLTVL.

The chain uses TRBV29-1 and TRBJ1-2; D perhaps matches TRBD1 (6 bases). V lost 4 bases to trimming and J lost 4 bases, with 10 bases between them. This CDR3 has 12 amino acids. Germline V gene lookup returns CDR1 SQVTM and CDR2 ANQGSEA. The CDR3 region is CSVGQGTYGYTF. CDR3 nucleotides: TGCAGCGTTGGCCAGGGGACCTATGGCTACACCTTC.

The rearrangement uses TRBV30 and TRBJ2-7; D might be TRBD1 (5 bases). CDR3 length: 16 amino acids. Germline CDR1 GTSNPN, CDR2 SVGIG (reference sequence). V was trimmed by 1 base and J by 2 bases, leaving 18 bases between them. CDR3 nucleotides: TGTGCCTGGAGTGGGTACAGGAACCTTCCTACCTACGAGCAGTACTTC. It encodes CAWSGYRNLPTYEQYF. Complete variable domain (other parts from reference TRBV30 and TRBJ2-7): SQTIHQWPATLVQPVGSPLSLECTVEGTSNPNLYWYRQAAGRGLQLLFYSVGIGQISSEVPQNLSASRPQDRQFILSSKKLLLSDSGFYLCAWSGYRNLPTYEQYFGPGTRLTVT.